The entry below gives a single T cell receptor beta chain sequence along with its context. The antigen is not known. Germline V gene lookup returns CDR1 MNHNY and CDR2 SVGAGI (reference sequence). The CDR3 length is 14 residues. Trimming cost V 8 bases and J 0 bases, with 11 bases left between them. The sample is drawn from a study of T-cell memory formation after mild COVID-19. Study-wide points: Second-wave clones peaking on day 37 lacked confirmed SARS-CoV-2 specificity. Researchers found some responding clones in pre-infection memory, a sign that cross-reactive memory joined. Clones which contracted sat mainly in CM and EM if CD4+, and in EMRA if CD8+.

TCRalpha and TCRbeta libraries used 5'RACE with constant-segment primers and UMIs. MiXCR was run by TCRdb on the 5' RACE reads, yielding one entry per CDR3 protein. Here the sample spans roughly 130,000 distinct CDR3 sequences, around 6.3% being singletons. J is TRBJ2-1 and V is TRBV6-6; unclear D gene. Sequencing was carried out using PBMCs or a T cell subset sorted from them (not recorded which). The receptor comes from an adult woman who had mild COVID-19 (a few samples of this study predate the infection). Cell type and time point are not known. The CDR3 here is CASLLQSSYNEQFF. The CDR3 bases are TGTGCCAGCCTTCTCCAGAGCTCCTACAATGAGCAGTTCTTC.